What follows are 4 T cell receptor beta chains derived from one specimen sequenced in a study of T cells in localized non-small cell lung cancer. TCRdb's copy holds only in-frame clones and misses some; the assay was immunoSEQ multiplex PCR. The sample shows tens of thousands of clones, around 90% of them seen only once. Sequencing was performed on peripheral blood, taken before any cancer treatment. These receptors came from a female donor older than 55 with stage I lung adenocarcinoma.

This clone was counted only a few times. CDR3 DNA: TGTGCCTGGAACGGAGAAGAAGCTTTCTTT. It is translated as CAWNGEEAFF. The rearrangement links TRBV30 to TRBJ1-1; D not resolved. Germline CDR1 and CDR2: GTSNPN and SVGIG (reference sequence). The CDR3 is 10 residues long. V shed 4 bases and J shed 8 bases, with 8 bases lying between them.

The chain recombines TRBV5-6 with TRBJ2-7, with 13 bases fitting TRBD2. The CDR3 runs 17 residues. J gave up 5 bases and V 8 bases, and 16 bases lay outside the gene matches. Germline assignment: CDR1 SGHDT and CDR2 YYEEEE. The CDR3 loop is CASWTSGSRSPTDEQYF. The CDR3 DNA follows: TGTGCCAGTTGGACTAGCGGGAGTAGAAGCCCTACGGACGAGCAGTACTTC.

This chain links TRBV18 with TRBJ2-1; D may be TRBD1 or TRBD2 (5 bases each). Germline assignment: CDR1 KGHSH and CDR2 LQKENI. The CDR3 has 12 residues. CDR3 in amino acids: CPGGYSYNEQFF. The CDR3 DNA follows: TGTCCTGGGGGTTACTCCTACAATGAGCAGTTCTTC. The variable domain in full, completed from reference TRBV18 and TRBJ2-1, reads NAGVMQNPRHLVRRRGQEARLRCSPMKGHSHVYWYRQLPEEGLKFMVYLQKENIIDESGMPKERFSAEFPKEGPSILRIQQVVRGDSAAYFCPGGYSYNEQFFGPGTRLTVL.

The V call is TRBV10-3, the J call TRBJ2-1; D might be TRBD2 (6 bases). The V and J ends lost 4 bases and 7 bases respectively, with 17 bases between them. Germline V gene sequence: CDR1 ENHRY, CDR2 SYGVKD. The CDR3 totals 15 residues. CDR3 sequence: CAISGRGGVGNEQFF. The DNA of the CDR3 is TGTGCCATCAGTGGTCGTGGCGGGGTTGGGAATGAGCAGTTCTTC.